One sample yielded the 3 T cell receptor beta chains listed below, sequenced in a study of response to subunit inactivated influenza vaccine. TCRdb processed the RT-PCR reads anew with MiXCR; each CDR3 protein has one entry. The sample lists approximately 490,000 distinct CDR3 sequences, approximately 6.9% occurring once. The sample in question was PBMCs from blood, obtained approximately 25 months after vaccination. The receptors were gathered from a man between 50 and 69 years old who received an inactivated influenza vaccine.

A few counts support this clonotype. The CDR3 loop reads CASSPLRNGELFF. CDR3 bases: TGTGCCAGCAGTCCCCTGAGGAACGGGGAGCTGTTTTTT. This sequence joins TRBV6-6 and TRBJ2-2; D ambiguous. Deletions cut 5 bases from V and 7 bases from J, with 11 bases between. The CDR3 is 13 residues long. CDR1 is MNHNY and CDR2 is SVGAGI in the germline V gene (reference sequence).

There are a few counts of this clonotype. The CDR3 sequence: CASSKDPPTLQEANEKLFF. DNA for the CDR3: TGTGCCAGTAGTAAAGACCCTCCGACTTTACAGGAGGCTAATGAAAAACTGTTTTTT. The J gene is TRBJ1-4, the V gene TRBV19, with D possibly TRBD1 on 5 matching bases. CDR3 length: 19 residues. Germline V CDR1 and CDR2: LNHDA, SQIVND (reference sequence). The V end was cut by 4 bases, the J end by 3 bases, with 24 bases between.

As regards this clonotype: One junction end disagrees with the germline gene, perhaps due to a read error. This chain links TRBV24-1 with TRBJ2-3; D ambiguous. Looked up from germline, CDR1 is KGHDR and CDR2 is SFDVKD. This CDR3 contains 14 residues. The CDR3 coding sequence is TGTGCCACCAGTGATTCAGGAAGAACAGATACGCGGTATTTT. It specifies CATSDSGRTDTRYF.